What follows are 19 T cell receptor beta chains derived from one specimen sequenced in a study of Ad26.COV2.S vaccination and SARS-CoV-2 variants. Libraries were prepared by immunoSEQ multiplex PCR; TCRdb keeps only in-frame clonotypes and omits some of them. The sample carries approximately 250,000 clones, 87% recorded once. Treatment noted: some 20 received Ad26.COV2.S at low or high dose, single or two shots; 5 received placebo; per-sample allocation not given. Samples were taken on day 63 after the first vaccine or placebo injection. Sequenced here: peripheral blood, sampled in a trial of Ad26.COV2.S vaccine versus placebo. Receptors originate from a person between 18 and 60 years old who received the Ad26.COV2.S COVID-19 vaccine or a placebo.

The V gene is TRBV6-6, the J gene TRBJ1-3, with D uncertain. Germline-derived CDR1 and CDR2 are MNHNY and SVGAGI (reference sequence). This CDR3 has 15 amino acids. Trimming cost V 2 bases and J 1 base, with 9 bases left between them. In DNA, the CDR3 is TGTGCCAGCAGTTACGGGGTTAATTCTGGAAACACCATATATTTT. Translated: CASSYGVNSGNTIYF.

The V call is TRBV5-1, the J call TRBJ2-7; TRBD1 agrees at 8 bases. Germline V gene lookup returns CDR1 SGHRS and CDR2 YFSETQ. The CDR3 is made up of 14 amino acids. The V segment lost 4 bases and the J segment 3 bases; nucleotides outside the gene matches: 6. The CDR3 here is CASSPGQEIYEQYF. CDR3 sequence (DNA): TGCGCCAGCAGCCCGGGACAGGAGATCTACGAGCAGTACTTC.

J is TRBJ2-4 and V is TRBV6-5, with D unresolved. CDR1 and CDR2 (germline): MNHEY, SVGAGI. The CDR3 consists of 14 residues. The V end lost 11 bases, the J end lost 6 bases, and 20 bases lay between the germline ends. The CDR3, as DNA: TGTGCCTCCAGCAGGCCGGGTTCCGTAAACATTCAGTACTTC. Its translation: CASSRPGSVNIQYF.

V gene TRBV6-5 combines with J gene TRBJ2-1, with D perhaps TRBD1 (5 bases). Deletions cut 6 bases from V and 9 bases from J, with 15 bases between. The germline CDR1 and CDR2 sequences are MNHEY and SVGAGI. The CDR3 spans 13 residues. CDR3 DNA sequence: TGTGCCAGCAGGCGGACAAGTTGGGTTGAGCAGTTCTTC. Translation: CASRRTSWVEQFF.

The chain links TRBV4-3 to TRBJ1-6; D is perhaps TRBD1 (5 bases). From germline, CDR1 is LGHNA and CDR2 YSLEER. CDR3 length: 15 residues. The ends were cut back, 0 bases at V and 10 bases at J, with 13 bases in the middle. CDR3 in DNA: TGCGCCAGCAGCCAAGATCAGGGAATTAAGTCACCCCTCCACTTT. As protein: CASSQDQGIKSPLHF.

This chain uses TRBV6-5 with TRBJ1-2; D call uncertain. The CDR3 has 11 amino acids. V lost 4 bases to trimming and J lost 7 bases, with 7 bases between them. Looked up from germline, CDR1 is MNHEY and CDR2 is SVGAGI. The CDR3 nucleotides read TGTGCCAGCAGTTCGGTATCTGGCTACACCTTC. Residues: CASSSVSGYTF.

The gene calls are TRBV7-9 and TRBJ2-1, with no clear D. V lost 6 bases to trimming and J lost 4 bases, with 16 bases between them. This CDR3 has 15 amino acids. CDR1 SEHNR and CDR2 FQNEAQ come from the germline V gene (reference sequence). In nucleotides, the CDR3 is TGTGCCAGCAGGGGATTAGATATGGATTACAATGAGCAGTTCTTC. Translated, it gives CASRGLDMDYNEQFF. The full variable domain, in which reference TRBV7-9 and TRBJ2-1 provide the parts outside the CDR3, is DTGVSQNPRHKITKRGQNVTFRCDPISEHNRLYWYRQTLGQGPEFLTYFQNEAQLEKSRLLSDRFSAERPKGSFSTLEIQRTEQGDSAMYLCASRGLDMDYNEQFFGPGTRLTVL.

V usage is TRBV3-1 (or the pseudogene TRBV3-2) and J usage is TRBJ2-1; 10 nucleotides agree with TRBD2. V lost 4 bases to trimming and J lost 7 bases; unmatched junction nucleotides: 16. The CDR3 has 18 residues. The germline CDR1 and CDR2 sequences are LGHDT and YNNKEL (reference sequence). CDR3 in amino acids: CASSLGHTLAGAPNEQFF. DNA for the CDR3: TGTGCCAGCAGCCTGGGCCATACCCTAGCGGGGGCGCCGAATGAGCAGTTCTTC.

The rearrangement links TRBV27 to TRBJ2-2; D is possibly TRBD1 (6 bases). V was shortened by 5 bases and J by 2 bases, with 12 bases between the two germline ends. Germline loops: CDR1 MNHEY, CDR2 SMNVEV (reference sequence). The CDR3 is 15 amino acids. Written as DNA, the CDR3 is TGTGCCAGCAGTCCCCGGACAGACAACACCGGGGAGCTGTTTTTT. The encoded protein is CASSPRTDNTGELFF.

V is TRBV5-1 and J is TRBJ2-2; possibly TRBD1 for D (5 bases). Germline CDR1 SGHRS, CDR2 YFSETQ. Deletions cut 8 bases from V and 1 base from J, with 12 bases between. The CDR3 spans 14 residues. CDR3 bases: TGCGCCAGTCTACCCACAGGGAACACCGGGGAGCTGTTTTTT. It codes for CASLPTGNTGELFF.

This clone appeared a single time. The rearrangement uses TRBV6-1 and TRBJ2-7; a weak D match, TRBD1 (5 bases). CDR3 length: 16 residues. The germline V gene has CDR1 MNHNS and CDR2 SASEGT. V lost 1 base and J lost 4, with 17 bases in between. CDR3 amino acids: CASSEGFGHDPYEQYF. Here the CDR3 DNA reads TGTGCCAGCAGTGAAGGCTTCGGACACGACCCTTACGAGCAGTACTTC.

This chain joins TRBV5-4 and TRBJ2-1; D unclear. The ends were cut back, 0 bases at V and 0 bases at J, with 7 bases in the middle. Germline CDR1 SGHNT, CDR2 YYREEE (reference sequence). The CDR3 sequence is 15 residues long. In nucleotides, the CDR3 is TGTGCCAGCAGCTTGGGGGCCAGCTCCTACAATGAGCAGTTCTTC. Translating gives CASSLGASSYNEQFF.

The rearrangement uses TRBV5-4 and TRBJ2-1, with 11 bases that match TRBD2. V lost 4 bases and J lost 1; bases outside the gene matches: 4. This CDR3 has 16 amino acids. Germline assignment: CDR1 SGHNT and CDR2 YYREEE (reference sequence). The CDR3 spells CASSPTSGGSYNEQFF. The CDR3 DNA sequence: TGTGCCAGCAGCCCAACTAGCGGGGGTTCCTACAATGAGCAGTTCTTC.

V is TRBV6-5 and J is TRBJ2-1, with D possibly matching TRBD1 (5 bases). CDR3 length equals 12 residues. Germline V gene data show CDR1 as MNHEY and CDR2 as SVGAGI. V dropped 4 bases and J dropped 6 bases, with 7 bases sitting between them. The CDR3 loop is CASSSGSNEQFF. The CDR3 region has the DNA TGTGCCAGCAGTTCAGGGTCCAATGAGCAGTTCTTC.

This rearrangement joins TRBV10-1 to TRBJ1-2, with D possibly TRBD1 on 6 matching bases. The CDR3 length is 13 residues. Trimming stripped 8 bases from V and 2 bases from J, with 12 bases between. The germline V gene has CDR1 WNHNN and CDR2 SYGVQD (reference sequence). CDR3 in DNA: TGCGCCAGCGGGGACATCGGAAACTATGGCTACACCTTC. It translates to CASGDIGNYGYTF.

This clone has a handful of counts. V is TRBV2 and J is TRBJ2-2, with D tentatively TRBD1 or TRBD2 (5 bases each). V lost 3 bases to trimming and J lost 4 bases, with 12 bases between them. Germline V gene lookup returns CDR1 SNHLY and CDR2 FYNNEI. The CDR3 loop spans 15 amino acids. The CDR3 reads CASSEWLGTTGELFF. The CDR3 coding sequence is TGTGCCAGCAGTGAGTGGCTAGGGACCACCGGGGAGCTGTTTTTT.

DNA of the CDR3: TGTGCCAGCAGCCGGGTTCGAAGGAAGCCAGACTATGGCTACACCTTC. Translating it yields CASSRVRRKPDYGYTF. This chain links TRBV11-2 with TRBJ1-2; the D is unclear. This CDR3 is 16 amino acids long. Germline CDR1 is SGHAT and CDR2 is FQNNGV. V was clipped by 5 bases and J by 3 bases, with 19 bases between them.

This rearrangement joins TRBV7-2 to TRBJ2-2, with D unresolved. Per the germline V gene, CDR1 is SGHTA and CDR2 is FQGNSA. The V and J ends lost 3 bases and 1 base respectively, with 0 bases between them. The CDR3 totals 12 residues. The CDR3 sequence: CASSLNTGELFF. The CDR3 DNA reads as TGTGCCAGCAGCTTGAACACCGGGGAGCTGTTTTTT.

The J gene is TRBJ1-1, the V gene TRBV7-2; TRBD1 matches at 7 bases. CDR1 SGHTA and CDR2 FQGNSA come from the germline V gene. V lost 3 bases and J lost 4; bases outside the gene matches: 2. This CDR3 is built from 13 residues. Here the CDR3 reads CASSFTGATEAFF. CDR3 sequence (DNA): TGTGCCAGCAGCTTTACAGGGGCCACTGAAGCTTTCTTT.